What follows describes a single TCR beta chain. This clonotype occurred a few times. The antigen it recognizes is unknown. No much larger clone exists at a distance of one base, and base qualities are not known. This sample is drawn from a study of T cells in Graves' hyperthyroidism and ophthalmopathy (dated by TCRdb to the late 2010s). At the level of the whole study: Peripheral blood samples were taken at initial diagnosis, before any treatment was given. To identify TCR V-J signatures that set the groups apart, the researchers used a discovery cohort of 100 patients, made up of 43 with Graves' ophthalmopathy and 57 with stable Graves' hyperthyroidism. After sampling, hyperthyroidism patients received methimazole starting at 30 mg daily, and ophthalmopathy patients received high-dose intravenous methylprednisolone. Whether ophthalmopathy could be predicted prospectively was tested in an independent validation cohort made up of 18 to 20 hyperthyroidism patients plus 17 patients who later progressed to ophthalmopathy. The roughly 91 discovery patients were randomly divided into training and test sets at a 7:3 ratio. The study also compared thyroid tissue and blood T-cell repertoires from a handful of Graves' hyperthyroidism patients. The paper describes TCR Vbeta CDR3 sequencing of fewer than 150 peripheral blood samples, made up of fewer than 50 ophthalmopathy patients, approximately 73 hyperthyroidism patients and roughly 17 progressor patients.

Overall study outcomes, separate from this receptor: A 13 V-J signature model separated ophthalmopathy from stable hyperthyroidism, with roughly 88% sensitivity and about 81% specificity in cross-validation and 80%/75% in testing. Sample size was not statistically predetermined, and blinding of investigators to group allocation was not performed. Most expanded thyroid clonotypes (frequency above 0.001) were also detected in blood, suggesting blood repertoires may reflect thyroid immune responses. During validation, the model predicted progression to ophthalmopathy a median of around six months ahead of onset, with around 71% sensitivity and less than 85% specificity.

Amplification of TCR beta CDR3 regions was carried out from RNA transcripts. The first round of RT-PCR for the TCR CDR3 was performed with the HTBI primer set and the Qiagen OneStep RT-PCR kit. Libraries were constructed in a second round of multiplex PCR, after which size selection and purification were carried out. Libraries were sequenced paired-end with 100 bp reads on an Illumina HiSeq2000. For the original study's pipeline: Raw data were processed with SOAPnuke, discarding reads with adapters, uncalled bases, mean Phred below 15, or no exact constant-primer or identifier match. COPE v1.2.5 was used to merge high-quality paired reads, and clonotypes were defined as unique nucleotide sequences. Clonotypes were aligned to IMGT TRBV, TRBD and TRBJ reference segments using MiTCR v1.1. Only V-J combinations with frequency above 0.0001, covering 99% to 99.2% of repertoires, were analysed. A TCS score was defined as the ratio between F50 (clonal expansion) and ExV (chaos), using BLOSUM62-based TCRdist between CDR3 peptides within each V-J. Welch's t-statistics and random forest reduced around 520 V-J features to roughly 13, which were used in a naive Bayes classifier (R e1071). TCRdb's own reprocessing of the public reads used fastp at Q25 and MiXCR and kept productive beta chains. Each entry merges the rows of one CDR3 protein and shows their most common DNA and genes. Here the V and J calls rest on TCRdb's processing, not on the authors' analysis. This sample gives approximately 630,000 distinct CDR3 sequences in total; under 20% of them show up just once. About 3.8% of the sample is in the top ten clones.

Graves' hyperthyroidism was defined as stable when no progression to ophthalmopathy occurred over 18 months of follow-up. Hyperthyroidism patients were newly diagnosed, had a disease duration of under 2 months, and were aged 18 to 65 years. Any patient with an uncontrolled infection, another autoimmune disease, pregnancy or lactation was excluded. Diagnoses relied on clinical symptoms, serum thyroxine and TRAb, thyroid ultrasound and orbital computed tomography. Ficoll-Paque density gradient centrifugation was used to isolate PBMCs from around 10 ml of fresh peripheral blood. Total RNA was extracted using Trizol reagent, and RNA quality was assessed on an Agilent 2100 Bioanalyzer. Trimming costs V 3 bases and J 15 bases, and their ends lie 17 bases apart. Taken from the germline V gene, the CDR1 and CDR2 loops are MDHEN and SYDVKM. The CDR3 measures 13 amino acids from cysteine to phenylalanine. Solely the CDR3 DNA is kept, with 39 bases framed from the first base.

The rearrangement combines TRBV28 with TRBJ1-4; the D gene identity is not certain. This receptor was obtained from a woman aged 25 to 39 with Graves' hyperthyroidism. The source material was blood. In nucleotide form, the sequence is TGTGCCAGCAGTTTTCGTAGTCCCTTCCTGGTGTTTTTT. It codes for CASSFRSPFLVFF.